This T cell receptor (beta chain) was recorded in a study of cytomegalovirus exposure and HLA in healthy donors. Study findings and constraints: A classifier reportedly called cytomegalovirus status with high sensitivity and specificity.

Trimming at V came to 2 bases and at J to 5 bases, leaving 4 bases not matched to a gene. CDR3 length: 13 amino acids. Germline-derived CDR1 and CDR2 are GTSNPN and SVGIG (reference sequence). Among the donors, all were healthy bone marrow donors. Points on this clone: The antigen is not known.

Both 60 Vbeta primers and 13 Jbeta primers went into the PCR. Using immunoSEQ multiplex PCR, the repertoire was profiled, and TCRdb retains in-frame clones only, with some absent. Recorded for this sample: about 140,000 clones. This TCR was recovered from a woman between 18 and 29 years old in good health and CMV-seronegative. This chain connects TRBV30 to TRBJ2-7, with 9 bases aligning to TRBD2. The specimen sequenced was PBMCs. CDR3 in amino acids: CAWSRLADNEQYF. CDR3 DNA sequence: TGTGCCTGGAGTAGACTAGCGGATAACGAGCAGTACTTC.